Here is one T cell receptor (beta chain) with its context. The antigen remains undetermined. Oncomine TCR Beta short-read sequencing was applied to DNA from cultured CD4+ T cells. From the PCR reads, TCRdb called clonotypes with MiXCR, one entry per CDR3 protein. This table has fewer than 20,000 distinct CDR3 sequences, roughly 45% appearing once. The sample is drawn from a study of vaccination and CD4 T cells after COVID-19. The wider study: Convalescent individuals numbered four females and six males, two being Hispanic. SARS-CoV-2, HCoV-NL63, HCoV-OC43 and HCoV-229E supplied the overlapping spike peptides used to stimulate cells.

CDR1 and CDR2 (germline): MNHEY, SVGEGT. V lost 2 bases to trimming and J lost 5 bases, with 17 bases between them. CDR3 size: 16 residues. As for treatment: roughly 10-day PBMC culture with coronavirus spike peptide pools or control peptides (ViraFEST assay). The sample was CD4+ T cells from blood, cultured in vitro. The V gene is TRBV6-2 or TRBV6-3, the J gene TRBJ2-3; a possible D gene is TRBD2 (6 bases). This receptor was taken from a human donor who had recovered from COVID-19. In nucleotides, the CDR3 is TGTGCCAGCAGTTACGCCCGCCGACTAGGTCGAGATACGCAGTATTTT. It encodes CASSYARRLGRDTQYF.